The 20 T cell receptor beta chains given below trace back to one sample, sequenced in a study of cytomegalovirus exposure and HLA in healthy donors. PCR primers comprised 60 Vbeta and 13 Jbeta primers. Assay: immunoSEQ multiplex PCR; the TCRdb copy retains only in-frame clones and omits some. This table has 200,000 to 250,000 clones, 80% to 90% appearing once. The material sequenced was PBMCs. These receptors were collected from a man aged 30-40 years in good health and CMV-seronegative.

This clone was seen only a few times. This chain uses TRBV6-5 with TRBJ2-5, with 7 bases aligning to TRBD1. Matching the DNA end better, TRBJ2-7 makes the J call doubtful. CDR1 and CDR2 from the germline V gene are MNHEY and SVGAGI. CDR3 length: 15 amino acids. As DNA, the CDR3 is TGTGCCAGCAGTTACTCCCGGGACAGCTCCTACGAGCAGTACTTC. Its protein is CASSYSRDSSYEQYF.

As DNA, the CDR3 is TGTGCCAGCAGTCTTCCCTGGGGGGAGACTAATGAAAAACTGTTTTTT. Encoded protein: CASSLPWGETNEKLFF. This rearrangement joins TRBV28 to TRBJ1-4; possibly TRBD1 for D (5 bases). With 5 bases removed from V and 2 bases from J, the gap between germline ends came to 15 bases. CDR3 length: 16 residues. Germline CDR1 is MDHEN and CDR2 is SYDVKM.

V usage is TRBV15 and J usage is TRBJ1-2, with unresolved D. Trimming removed 0 bases from V and 1 base from J, with 6 bases in between. Germline CDR1 reads LNHNV; CDR2 reads YYDKDF (reference sequence). The CDR3 consists of 14 residues. The CDR3 loop is CATSRDRGNYGYTF. The CDR3 coding sequence is TGTGCCACCAGCAGAGATCGGGGTAACTATGGCTACACCTTC.

Only one count was recorded for this clone. This chain joins TRBV9 and TRBJ2-3; 12 bases map to TRBD2. Germline loops: CDR1 SGDLS, CDR2 YYNGEE. With 0 bases clipped from V and 5 bases from J, the junction kept 1 base outside the gene matches. The CDR3 extends over 15 amino acids. CDR3 sequence (DNA): TGTGCCAGCAGCGTAGAGGGACTAGCGGGAGATACGCAGTATTTT. Translating gives CASSVEGLAGDTQYF. The full variable domain, rest sourced from reference TRBV9 and TRBJ2-3, is DSGVTQTPKHLITATGQRVTLRCSPRSGDLSVYWYQQSLDQGLQFLIQYYNGEERAKGNILERFSAQQFPDLHSELNLSSLELGDSALYFCASSVEGLAGDTQYFGPGTRLTVL.

The chain employs TRBV5-6 and TRBJ2-7; D not resolved. The V gene lost 7 bases and the J gene lost 5 bases, with 4 bases spanning the gap. CDR1 is SGHDT, CDR2 YYEEEE, per germline. The CDR3 loop spans 9 amino acids. CDR3 bases: TGTGCCAGCCCCGACGAGCAGTACTTC. Protein sequence: CASPDEQYF.

V gene TRBV5-4 combines with J gene TRBJ2-7; the match to TRBD1 covers 10 bases. The CDR3 totals 15 residues. J lost 2 bases, V lost 3 bases, and 5 bases had no gene match. Germline values: CDR1 SGHNT, CDR2 YYREEE (reference sequence). CDR3 coding DNA: TGTGCCAGCAGCTGGGGGACAGGGGTGGCCTACGAGCAGTACTTC. It yields the protein CASSWGTGVAYEQYF.

V usage is TRBV4-3 and J usage is TRBJ2-7; TRBD1 is a possible D gene (5 bases). Trimming took off 6 bases at V and 0 bases at J, with 12 bases between the two ends. Germline V lookup: CDR1 LGHNA, CDR2 YSLEER. CDR3 length: 14 residues. Written as DNA, the CDR3 is TGCGCCAGCAGTCATACAGGTAGCTCCTACGAGCAGTACTTC. It encodes CASSHTGSSYEQYF.

The chain joins TRBV5-6 to TRBJ2-5, with D hard to call. The V gene lost 0 bases and the J gene lost 5 bases, with 8 bases spanning the gap. The CDR3 totals 13 residues. Germline CDR1 reads SGHDT; CDR2 reads YYEEEE. The CDR3 is CASSLGLRETQYF. CDR3 coding DNA: TGTGCCAGCAGCTTGGGATTGAGGGAGACCCAGTACTTC.

This chain uses TRBV7-9 with TRBJ1-2; D gene unclear. Germline CDR1 reads SEHNR; CDR2 reads FQNEAQ (reference sequence). This CDR3 region has 13 residues. Between the trimmed V and J ends, which lost 10 bases and 2 bases, there was a span of 14 bases. CDR3 DNA sequence: TGTGCCATCCTAAGAACAGAAAACTATGGCTACACCTTC. The encoded protein is CAILRTENYGYTF.

This chain connects TRBV19 to TRBJ1-5; D is possibly TRBD1 (5 bases). Per the germline V gene, CDR1 is LNHDA and CDR2 is SQIVND (reference sequence). The CDR3 is made up of 16 amino acids. V was shortened by 10 bases and J by 0 bases, with 19 bases between the two germline ends. The CDR3 loop reads CATQEGVGYSNQPQHF. DNA for the CDR3: TGTGCCACGCAGGAAGGGGTTGGGTATAGCAATCAGCCCCAGCATTTT.

The chain couples TRBV5-5 to TRBJ2-7; TRBD1 aligns across 9 bases. J was trimmed by 2 bases and V by 0 bases; bases with no gene match: 3. Germline V CDR1 and CDR2: SGHKS, YYEKEE (reference sequence). CDR3 length equals 15 residues. CDR3 region: CASSLVGTGTYEQYF. Here the CDR3 DNA reads TGTGCCAGCAGCTTGGTGGGGACAGGGACCTACGAGCAGTACTTC.

The J gene is TRBJ1-2, the V gene TRBV29-1; the D is unclear. The CDR3 contains 12 residues. The V gene lost 7 bases and the J gene lost 6 bases, with 15 bases spanning the gap. The germline gives CDR1 SQVTM, CDR2 ANQGSEA. CDR3: CSAGREGHGYTF. Here the CDR3 DNA reads TGCAGCGCTGGACGGGAAGGGCATGGCTACACCTTC. Full variable domain (rest looked up from reference TRBV29-1 and TRBJ1-2): SAVISQKPSRDICQRGTSLTIQCQVDSQVTMMFWYRQQPGQSLTLIATANQGSEATYESGFVIDKFPISRPNLTFSTLTVSNMSPEDSSIYLCSAGREGHGYTFGSGTRLTVV.

The CDR3 sequence is CASGGRQGDTIYF. The CDR3 DNA follows: TGTGCTAGTGGTGGTAGACAGGGAGACACCATATATTTT. The rearrangement links TRBV12-5 to TRBJ1-3, with 7 bases identical to TRBD1. V gave up 5 bases and J gave up 8 bases; unmatched junction bases: 6. CDR1 LGHNT and CDR2 FRNRAP come from the germline V gene. The CDR3 length is 13 residues.

The chain uses TRBV29-1 and TRBJ2-1; 9 bases match TRBD2. The CDR3 runs 16 residues. CDR1 is SQVTM, CDR2 ANQGSEA, per germline. The trim removed 4 bases at V and 6 bases at J, leaving 13 bases unmatched. This CDR3 is CSVVGYSGGGFNEQFF. The CDR3 DNA follows: TGCAGCGTTGTGGGGTATAGCGGGGGAGGTTTCAATGAGCAGTTCTTC.

The rearrangement joins TRBV4-1 to TRBJ2-7, with 8 bases matching TRBD2. CDR3 length equals 14 residues. The germline V gene has CDR1 MGHRA and CDR2 YSYEKL. J lost 3 bases, V lost 4 bases, and 5 bases had no gene match. The CDR3 loop is CASSLSGGVYEQYF. The DNA of the CDR3 is TGCGCCAGCAGCCTAAGCGGGGGTGTCTACGAGCAGTACTTC.

This chain joins TRBV11-2 and TRBJ2-7; D might be TRBD1 (5 bases). The CDR3 has 12 amino acids. Germline V CDR1 and CDR2: SGHAT, FQNNGV. Deletions cut 2 bases from V and 6 bases from J, with 8 bases between. This CDR3 is CASSLSQGEQYF. The CDR3 DNA follows: TGTGCCAGCAGCTTATCCCAGGGCGAGCAGTACTTC.

The CDR3 spells CASSLGAGINYEQYF. CDR3 nucleotides: TGTGCCAGCAGCTTGGGGGCAGGGATTAACTACGAGCAGTACTTC. The chain is built from TRBV5-4 and TRBJ2-7; a weak D match, TRBD1 (5 bases). Germline CDR1 reads SGHNT; CDR2 reads YYREEE (reference sequence). The CDR3 is 15 amino acids. The V and J ends lost 0 bases and 3 bases respectively, with 13 bases between them.

CDR3 sequence reads: CASSKEGRSRGYTF. DNA of the CDR3: TGTGCCAGTAGTAAGGAGGGCCGGAGTAGGGGCTACACCTTC. This chain uses TRBV19 with TRBJ1-2; D is uncertain. V lost 4 bases and J lost 8, with 17 bases in between. Per the germline V gene, CDR1 is LNHDA and CDR2 is SQIVND (reference sequence). This CDR3 contains 14 residues. The full variable domain, completed using reference TRBV19 and TRBJ1-2, is DGGITQSPKYLFRKEGQNVTLSCEQNLNHDAMYWYRQDPGQGLRLIYYSQIVNDFQKGDIAEGYSVSREKKESFPLTVTSAQKNPTAFYLCASSKEGRSRGYTFGSGTRLTVV.

This clone was seen only once. V usage is TRBV27 and J usage is TRBJ2-7; D is undetermined. The CDR3 runs to 14 residues. Per the germline V gene, CDR1 is MNHEY and CDR2 is SMNVEV (reference sequence). With 4 bases removed from V and 2 bases from J, the gap between germline ends came to 12 bases. CDR3 residues: CASSSSDTTYEQYF. In DNA form, the CDR3 reads TGTGCCAGCAGTTCATCTGACACCACCTACGAGCAGTACTTC.

The V and J genes are TRBV13 and TRBJ2-5; perhaps TRBD2 as D (7 bases). The germline V and J ends were trimmed by 4 bases and 3 bases, with 18 bases remaining between them. CDR1 and CDR2 from the germline V gene are PRHDT and FYEKMQ (reference sequence). The CDR3 length is 16 residues. CDR3 sequence (DNA): TGTGCCAGCAGCTGGGGGGGGGCCCTGAATGAAGAGACCCAGTACTTC. It specifies CASSWGGALNEETQYF.